The 16 T cell receptor beta chains listed next were all sequenced from one sample in a study of blood T cell repertoires in COVID-19. Generated by immunoSEQ multiplex PCR, the TCRdb table keeps only in-frame clones and is missing some. The sample contains 200,000 to 300,000 clones, about 91% of which appear only once. Source material: PBMCs or T cells enriched from blood (not recorded which). These receptors originate from a woman aged 25 to 45 with acute COVID-19.

The V and J genes are TRBV27 and TRBJ1-6; D ambiguous. Trimming cost V 8 bases and J 4 bases, with 12 bases left between them. The CDR3 loop spans 14 amino acids. The germline V gene has CDR1 MNHEY and CDR2 SMNVEV (reference sequence). This CDR3 reads CASAPSGYNSPLHF. DNA of the CDR3: TGTGCCAGCGCCCCGTCAGGTTATAATTCACCCCTCCACTTT.

DNA for the CDR3: TGTGCCAGCAGCTTAGCCGGGACAGCGTACGAGCAGTACTTC. It yields the protein CASSLAGTAYEQYF. The rearrangement links TRBV7-9 to TRBJ2-7, with 7 nucleotides matching TRBD1. Germline V gives CDR1 SEHNR, CDR2 FQNEAQ (reference sequence). This CDR3 region has 14 residues. V dropped 0 bases and J dropped 4; count of bases not matched to a gene: 3.

J is TRBJ1-2 and V is TRBV9, with TRBD1 matching 9 bases. CDR1 is SGDLS, CDR2 YYNGEE, per germline. J gave up 3 bases and V 6 bases, and 6 bases lay outside the gene matches. This CDR3 region has 14 residues. CDR3 region: CASTSDRGYYGYTF. The CDR3 DNA sequence: TGTGCCAGCACCTCGGACAGGGGATACTATGGCTACACCTTC. Based on the CDR3 plus reference TRBV9 and TRBJ1-2, the full variable domain is DSGVTQTPKHLITATGQRVTLRCSPRSGDLSVYWYQQSLDQGLQFLIQYYNGEERAKGNILERFSAQQFPDLHSELNLSSLELGDSALYFCASTSDRGYYGYTFGSGTRLTVV.

This chain links TRBV21-1 with TRBJ2-4; the table gives TRBD2 as D, unverified against the DNA. TRBV21-1 is marked as a pseudogene. There are 14 residues in the CDR3. CDR3: CASSPRGDGHIQYF. The CDR3 region has the DNA TGTGCCAGCAGCCCCCGGGGGGACGGGCACATTCAGTACTTC.

V usage is TRBV27 and J usage is TRBJ1-6; 9 positions agree with TRBD1. The CDR3 is 16 amino acids. J was trimmed by 5 bases and V by 3 bases; bases with no gene match: 5. Germline V gene sequence: CDR1 MNHEY, CDR2 SMNVEV (reference sequence). CDR3 bases: TGTGCCAGCAGTTTTCTAGGGACAGGGAATAATTCACCCCTCCACTTT. It codes for CASSFLGTGNNSPLHF.

This chain uses TRBV3-1 (or the pseudogene TRBV3-2) with TRBJ1-5, with D uncertain. The CDR3 totals 14 residues. With 0 bases removed from V and 0 bases from J, the gap between germline ends came to 3 bases. Looked up from germline, CDR1 is LGHDT and CDR2 is YNNKEL (reference sequence). CDR3 DNA sequence: TGTGCCAGCAGCCAAGACAGTAGCAATCAGCCCCAGCATTTT. This codes for CASSQDSSNQPQHF.

The rearrangement uses TRBV27 and TRBJ2-3, with TRBD1 identical over 10 bases. Germline V CDR1 and CDR2: MNHEY, SMNVEV (reference sequence). The CDR3 sequence is 15 residues long. V lost 4 bases to trimming and J lost 2 bases; unmatched junction nucleotides: 3. The CDR3 sequence: CASSSGQGHTDTQYF. In nucleotides, the CDR3 is TGTGCCAGCAGTTCGGGACAGGGGCACACAGATACGCAGTATTTT.

The J gene is TRBJ1-1, the V gene TRBV10-1; unclear D gene. V was cut by 0 bases and J by 3 bases, with 5 bases left in between. CDR3 length: 13 amino acids. Germline CDR1 reads WNHNN; CDR2 reads SYGVQD (reference sequence). CDR3 sequence reads: CASSESRDTEAFF. CDR3 nucleotide sequence: TGCGCCAGCAGTGAGTCCCGGGACACTGAAGCTTTCTTT.

This chain uses TRBV18 with TRBJ1-4, with no clear D. V dropped 3 bases and J dropped 7 bases, with 27 bases sitting between them. Per the germline V gene, CDR1 is KGHSH and CDR2 is LQKENI. This CDR3 spans 19 amino acids. The CDR3 loop reads CASSPTEASRIGLGEKLFF. The CDR3 bases are TGTGCCAGCTCACCCACCGAGGCATCCCGGATTGGTCTGGGTGAAAAACTGTTTTTT.

The chain links TRBV4-1 to TRBJ2-5, with TRBD2 matching over 9 bases. The CDR3 extends over 16 amino acids. CDR1 is MGHRA, CDR2 YSYEKL, per germline. V was clipped by 0 bases and J by 5 bases; unmatched bases: 7. The CDR3 reads CASSQDMRLADETQYF. The CDR3 DNA reads as TGCGCCAGCAGCCAAGATATGAGACTAGCGGATGAGACCCAGTACTTC.

The CDR3 loop reads CASRGTSSNIQYF. The CDR3 DNA reads TGTGCCAGCAGAGGGACTTCTTCAAACATTCAGTACTTC. The rearrangement links TRBV12-3 or TRBV12-4 to TRBJ2-4; possible D gene TRBD2, 6 bases. Trimming stripped 6 bases from V and 6 bases from J, with 12 bases between. This CDR3 has 13 amino acids.

The gene calls are TRBV5-5 and TRBJ1-6, with a possible D match to TRBD1 (6 bases). This CDR3 region has 17 residues. The V gene lost 5 bases and the J gene lost 0 bases, with 15 bases spanning the gap. The germline V gene encodes CDR1 SGHKS and CDR2 YYEKEE (reference sequence). CDR3 loop: CASRPGQFSSYNSPLHF. CDR3 DNA: TGTGCCAGCAGACCCGGACAGTTCAGCTCCTATAATTCACCCCTCCACTTT.

This clone was detected only a few times. The chain has TRBV2 and TRBJ1-4; 8 bases align to TRBD1. The germline gives CDR1 SNHLY, CDR2 FYNNEI. Losses at the gene ends were 7 bases for V and 5 bases for J; bases not matched to a gene: 3. The CDR3 has 13 amino acids. CDR3 protein: CASTGQGNEKLFF. The DNA for the CDR3 is TGTGCCAGCACCGGACAGGGAAATGAAAAACTGTTTTTT.

As DNA, the CDR3 is TGTGCCAGCAGTTACCGGACAGGGAGGAATGAAAAACTGTTTTTT. It is translated as CASSYRTGRNEKLFF. This sequence joins TRBV6-5 and TRBJ1-4; 8 bases are a match to TRBD1. Trimming cost V 2 bases and J 5 bases; bases outside gene matches: 4. The germline V gene has CDR1 MNHEY and CDR2 SVGAGI. There are 15 residues in the CDR3.

The sample holds one count of this clone. This chain links TRBV7-2 with TRBJ1-4, with no clear D. The CDR3 covers 13 residues. The V and J ends lost 5 bases and 5 bases respectively, with 9 bases between them. Germline CDR1 is SGHTA and CDR2 is FQGNSA. The CDR3 is CASSPGGNEKLFF. CDR3 in DNA: TGTGCCAGCAGCCCTGGAGGGAATGAAAAACTGTTTTTT.

The chain is built from TRBV7-9 and TRBJ1-1; no reliable D call. CDR1 and CDR2 from the germline V gene are SEHNR and FQNEAQ (reference sequence). The CDR3 is 10 residues long. V lost 4 bases, J lost 11 bases, and 8 bases lay in between. CDR3 sequence (DNA): TGTGCCAGCAGCTACCAGGATGCTTTCTTT. Translated: CASSYQDAFF.